This T cell receptor beta chain emerged from a study of blood T cell repertoires in COVID-19. Recruitment covered roughly 22 US areas and drew participants whose ages spanned about 18 to 100 years. CDR3 length: 14 amino acids. The assay was immunoSEQ multiplex PCR, and TCRdb's table has in-frame clones only and misses some. The data contain hundreds of thousands of clones, 70% to 90% of them singletons. This TCR was sampled from a woman aged 55 to 70 in a cohort exposed to, infected with or recovered from COVID-19 (not recorded which). Sequenced input: PBMCs or T cells enriched from blood (not recorded which). The V call is TRBV21-1, the J call TRBJ2-3; the listed D gene, TRBD2, was not tested against the DNA. TRBV21-1 is tagged as a pseudogene. The CDR3 DNA is TGTGCCAGCATGTCCGGCGGGGCGACAGATACGCAGTATTTT. Its protein product is CASMSGGATDTQYF.